The clone carrying this T cell receptor (beta chain) occurred many times. What it binds is unknown. TCRdb re-called the reads with MiXCR, one entry per CDR3 protein. This repertoire shows roughly 230,000 distinct CDR3 sequences, about 17% found once; its top ten account for around half. The data were taken from a study of T cell repertoires in cytomegalovirus infection. Study results and limitations: Dominant in the ex vivo response were TCR beta clonotypes restricted by HLA-C and specific for CMV.

Germline values: CDR1 LNHNV, CDR2 YYDKDF (reference sequence). CDR3 length: 16 residues. The V segment lost 4 bases and the J segment 5 bases; nucleotides outside the gene matches: 10. This chain joins TRBV15 and TRBJ2-1; TRBD2 aligns across 8 bases. This clonotype originated in a human donor in good health (CMV status not recorded). Some clones in this sample may be carry-over from other donors' samples. Sequencing was done on a sample of CD8+ T cells from PBMCs. CDR3 in amino acids: CATSISGGSPNNEQFF. In nucleotides, the CDR3 is TGTGCCACCAGCATCTCGGGGGGGTCACCGAACAATGAGCAGTTCTTC. The full variable domain, its missing parts supplied by reference TRBV15 and TRBJ2-1, is DAMVIQNPRYQVTQFGKPVTLSCSQTLNHNVMYWYQQKSSQAPKLLFHYYDKDFNNEADTPDNFQSRRPNTSFCFLDIRSPGLGDTAMYLCATSISGGSPNNEQFFGPGTRLTVL.